These T cell receptor beta chains were read from a single sample in a study of graft-versus-host responses after intestinal transplantation. These receptors lack a known antigen. Assay used: immunoSEQ multiplex PCR; TCRdb lists only in-frame clones, some missing. The sample lists fewer than 110,000 clones; roughly 93% were seen once. This material consisted of unstimulated CD8+ T cells sorted from spleen or lymph node cells, taken before intestinal transplant. The receptor source for this set is a human donor who received an intestinal transplant. Each CDR3 is given with its conserved first and last residue. A D gene is named only where the DNA matches it firmly. Where a row states a size, it is once, few, many or the class of an expanded clone; other rows omit it.

D gene: -; V gene: TRBV9; clone size: -; J gene: TRBJ2-1; CDR3 protein: CASSGPLRVTANEQFF; CDR3 DNA: TGTGCCAGCAGCGGCCCCCTTAGGGTCACAGCTAATGAGCAGTTCTTC
D gene: -; V gene: TRBV12-2; clone size: once; J gene: TRBJ2-7; CDR3 protein: CASRLATVRPLSYEQYF; CDR3 DNA: TGTGCAAGTCGCTTAGCGACCGTACGGCCCCTTTCCTACGAGCAGTACTTC
D gene: -; V gene: TRBV15; clone size: -; J gene: TRBJ2-6; CDR3 protein: CATPDPGANVLTF; CDR3 DNA: TGTGCCACCCCCGACCCTGGGGCCAACGTCCTGACTTTC
D gene: -; V gene: TRBV7-9; clone size: -; J gene: TRBJ2-7; CDR3 protein: CASARVAPHYEQYF; CDR3 DNA: TGTGCCAGCGCCCGGGTGGCTCCTCACTACGAGCAGTACTTC
D gene: TRBD2; V gene: TRBV4-2; clone size: once; J gene: TRBJ2-1; CDR3 protein: CASSQDRAGGPNEQFF; CDR3 DNA: TGTGCCAGCAGCCAAGATCGAGCGGGGGGGCCGAATGAGCAGTTCTTC
D gene: TRBD2; V gene: TRBV5-1; clone size: -; J gene: TRBJ2-7; CDR3 protein: CASKAGGTYEQYF; CDR3 DNA: TGCGCCAGCAAGGCGGGGGGCACCTACGAGCAGTACTTC
D gene: -; V gene: TRBV18; clone size: once; J gene: TRBJ2-5; CDR3 protein: CASSPLGQHPLGFETQYF; CDR3 DNA: TGTGCCAGCTCACCATTGGGGCAACACCCCCTGGGGTTCGAGACCCAGTACTTC
D gene: -; V gene: TRBV27; clone size: -; J gene: TRBJ2-1; CDR3 protein: CASSLEGLSSYNEQFF; CDR3 DNA: TGTGCCAGCAGTTTAGAGGGGTTAAGCTCCTACAATGAGCAGTTCTTC
D gene: -; V gene: TRBV7-2; clone size: -; J gene: TRBJ1-2; CDR3 protein: CASSARSPGDWGYTF; CDR3 DNA: TGTGCCAGCAGCGCCAGAAGCCCAGGGGATTGGGGCTACACCTTC
D gene: -; V gene: TRBV11-3; clone size: -; J gene: TRBJ1-1; CDR3 protein: CASSSTDEAFF; CDR3 DNA: TGTGCCAGCAGCTCGACAGATGAAGCTTTCTTT
D gene: -; V gene: TRBV9; clone size: -; J gene: TRBJ2-7; CDR3 protein: CASSPRDSPYEQYF; CDR3 DNA: TGTGCCAGCAGCCCCCGGGACTCCCCCTACGAGCAGTACTTC
D gene: -; V gene: TRBV27; clone size: once; J gene: TRBJ1-1; CDR3 protein: CASSSGGAEAFF; CDR3 DNA: TGTGCCAGCAGTTCGGGGGGTGCTGAAGCTTTCTTT
D gene: -; V gene: TRBV21-1; clone size: few; J gene: TRBJ2-7; CDR3 protein: CASSKTCWTGGGEQYF; CDR3 DNA: TGTGCCAGCAGCAAAACTTGTTGGACAGGGGGTGGCGAGCAGTACTTC
D gene: TRBD1; V gene: TRBV29-1; clone size: -; J gene: TRBJ1-1; CDR3 protein: CSVGTVNTEAFF; CDR3 DNA: TGCAGCGTGGGGACAGTGAACACTGAAGCTTTCTTT
D gene: TRBD1; V gene: TRBV7-9; clone size: -; J gene: TRBJ2-1; CDR3 protein: CASSWPTGTGVEEQFF; CDR3 DNA: TGTGCCAGCAGCTGGCCCACCGGGACAGGGGTGGAGGAGCAGTTCTTC
D gene: -; V gene: TRBV25-1; clone size: -; J gene: TRBJ2-7; CDR3 protein: CASSDPGADLTYEQYF; CDR3 DNA: TGTGCCAGCAGTGATCCAGGGGCGGACTTGACCTACGAGCAGTACTTC
D gene: -; V gene: TRBV4-1; clone size: -; J gene: TRBJ1-2; CDR3 protein: CASSQPDGGSEANYGYTF; CDR3 DNA: TGCGCCAGCAGCCAACCTGACGGTGGGAGCGAAGCTAACTATGGCTACACCTTC
D gene: -; V gene: TRBV7-9; clone size: -; J gene: TRBJ2-7; CDR3 protein: CASSSSGVNYEQYF; CDR3 DNA: TGTGCCAGCAGCTCCTCCGGGGTAAACTACGAGCAGTACTTC
D gene: -; V gene: TRBV5-1; clone size: -; J gene: TRBJ2-7; CDR3 protein: CASKGVTGQSSYEQYF; CDR3 DNA: TGCGCCAGCAAGGGGGTAACAGGGCAAAGCTCCTACGAGCAGTACTTC
D gene: -; V gene: TRBV25-1; clone size: -; J gene: TRBJ2-7; CDR3 protein: CASSPKYEQYF; CDR3 DNA: TGTGCCAGCAGTCCTAAGTACGAGCAGTACTTC
D gene: -; V gene: TRBV7-9; clone size: -; J gene: TRBJ2-5; CDR3 protein: CASSLYSNLIGTQYF; CDR3 DNA: TGTGCCAGCAGCTTATATAGTAATCTAATAGGGACCCAGTACTTC
D gene: -; V gene: TRBV11-2; clone size: -; J gene: TRBJ1-4; CDR3 protein: CASSLEQVNGGEKLFF; CDR3 DNA: TGTGCCAGCAGCTTAGAACAGGTGAACGGTGGTGAAAAACTGTTTTTT
D gene: -; V gene: TRBV21-1; clone size: -; J gene: TRBJ1-2; CDR3 protein: CASSKITVRCYTF; CDR3 DNA: TGTGCCAGCAGCAAAATAACAGTTCGATGCTACACCTTC
D gene: -; V gene: TRBV6-6; clone size: -; J gene: TRBJ2-1; CDR3 protein: CASTNSVAAYNEQFF; CDR3 DNA: TGTGCCAGCACCAACTCCGTGGCAGCGTATAATGAGCAGTTCTTC